The 15 T cell receptor beta chains below were found in one sample sequenced in a study of T cells after yellow fever vaccination. TCRdb reprocessed the 5' RACE reads via MiXCR and lists one record per CDR3 protein. The sample lists more than 450,000 distinct CDR3 sequences; around a fifth were seen once. This specimen consisted of PBMCs, obtained 21 days after the first yellow fever vaccination. Receptor source: a man between 18 and 35 years old who received the YFV17D yellow fever vaccine.

This clonotype was counted between two and nine times. The chain is built from TRBV12-3 or TRBV12-4 and TRBJ2-7; D remains ambiguous. Trimming left V 2 bases short and J 3 bases short, with 20 bases between. The CDR3 consists of 17 residues. The CDR3 nucleotides read TGTGCCAGCAGTTTAACGTGGGTTAGCCCGCTTCTCTACGAGCAGTACTTC. Encoded protein: CASSLTWVSPLLYEQYF.

This chain connects TRBV3-1 to TRBJ2-1, with TRBD2 identical over 13 bases. This CDR3 is built from 15 residues. In germline, CDR1 is LGHDT, CDR2 YNNKEL (reference sequence). Unmatched junction bases numbered 7, after V lost 4 bases and J lost 10 bases. The CDR3 loop reads CASSLRTSGGLEQFF. Here the CDR3 DNA reads TGTGCCAGCAGCCTACGGACTAGCGGGGGCCTAGAGCAGTTCTTC.

This sequence joins TRBV7-9 and TRBJ2-2; 7 bases map to TRBD1. This CDR3 is 14 amino acids long. Germline CDR1 is SEHNR and CDR2 is FQNEAQ (reference sequence). Unmatched junction bases numbered 7, after V lost 7 bases and J lost 5 bases. The CDR3 DNA follows: TGTGCCAGCAACGACAGGGCGGCGACCGGGGAGCTGTTTTTT. This codes for CASNDRAATGELFF.

The gene calls are TRBV28 and TRBJ2-7; 10 bases match TRBD1. The CDR3 sequence is 14 residues long. V was clipped by 6 bases and J by 0 bases; unmatched bases: 2. The V gene's germline CDR1 is MDHEN and CDR2 SYDVKM. The CDR3: CASRDRGSSYEQYF. DNA for the CDR3: TGTGCCAGCAGGGACAGGGGGAGCTCCTACGAGCAGTACTTC.

This clonotype was detected only a few times. The chain has TRBV23-1 and TRBJ2-3; tentatively, D is TRBD1 or TRBD2 (6 bases each). TRBV23-1 is filed as an ORF, its function uncertain. This CDR3 spans 14 amino acids. V lost 4 bases, J lost 5 bases, and 13 bases lay in between. The CDR3 region has the DNA TGCGCCAGCAGTCGAGGGGGGCCAATAGATACGCAGTATTTT. It translates to CASSRGGPIDTQYF.

V usage is TRBV6-5 and J usage is TRBJ2-7; D remains ambiguous. Germline V CDR1 and CDR2: MNHEY, SVGAGI. The CDR3 is 15 amino acids. Trimming left V 2 bases short and J 7 bases short, with 18 bases between. The CDR3 loop reads CASSYEVPGLAEQYF. For the CDR3, the DNA is TGTGCCAGCAGTTACGAGGTGCCGGGCTTAGCAGAGCAGTACTTC.

This sequence joins TRBV12-3 or TRBV12-4 and TRBJ1-1; D may be TRBD1 (5 bases). Trimming stripped 4 bases from V and 4 bases from J, with 13 bases between. There are 14 residues in the CDR3. The CDR3 is CASSYQGFGTEAFF. The DNA of the CDR3 is TGTGCCAGCAGTTATCAGGGTTTCGGCACTGAAGCTTTCTTT.

The genes are TRBV20-1 and TRBJ1-3; D gene uncertain. This CDR3 is 14 amino acids long. The germline CDR1 and CDR2 sequences are DFQATT and SNEGSKA (reference sequence). Trimming stripped 1 base from V and 2 bases from J, with 9 bases between. This CDR3 is CSARGEDAGNTIYF. CDR3 DNA: TGCAGTGCTAGAGGCGAAGACGCTGGAAACACCATATATTTT.

The chain has TRBV5-6 and TRBJ1-2; D unresolved. Germline V gene sequence: CDR1 SGHDT, CDR2 YYEEEE. The V and J ends lost 4 bases and 4 bases respectively, with 11 bases between them. The CDR3 sequence is 13 residues long. For the CDR3, the DNA is TGTGCCAGCAGCCCCGGTATCAGCTATGGCTACACCTTC. This codes for CASSPGISYGYTF.

The chain couples TRBV5-1 to TRBJ1-1, with 8 positions matching TRBD1. This CDR3 is 15 amino acids long. With 5 bases clipped from V and 0 bases from J, the junction kept 6 bases outside the gene matches. Germline lookup yields CDR1 SGHRS and CDR2 YFSETQ. The CDR3 here is CASSSSRGLNTEAFF. In DNA, the CDR3 is TGCGCCAGCAGTTCGAGCAGGGGGCTGAACACTGAAGCTTTCTTT.

This clonotype was seen more than once but under ten times. This rearrangement joins TRBV6-1 to TRBJ2-5; D remains unclear. The ends were cut back, 8 bases at V and 4 bases at J, with 11 bases in the middle. CDR1 is MNHNS, CDR2 SASEGT, per germline. The CDR3 totals 12 residues. CDR3 protein: CASGQVLETQYF. The CDR3 region has the DNA TGTGCCAGCGGCCAAGTTTTAGAGACCCAGTACTTC.

V is TRBV10-3 and J is TRBJ1-2; TRBD1 is a possible D gene (5 bases). Trimming cost V 4 bases and J 8 bases, with 11 bases left between them. Germline V lookup: CDR1 ENHRY, CDR2 SYGVKD. CDR3 size: 12 residues. CDR3 residues: CAISVDRMGYTF. CDR3 coding DNA: TGTGCCATCAGTGTTGACAGAATGGGCTACACCTTC.

This clonotype appeared a few times. The gene calls are TRBV15 and TRBJ2-1; 8 positions agree with TRBD2. V lost 1 base to trimming and J lost 7 bases; unmatched junction nucleotides: 12. Germline CDR1 LNHNV, CDR2 YYDKDF (reference sequence). There are 17 residues in the CDR3. This CDR3 reads CATSRGNGGARLNEQFF. The DNA for the CDR3 is TGTGCCACCAGCAGAGGCAACGGGGGGGCAAGGTTGAATGAGCAGTTCTTC.

This clonotype was seen more than once but under ten times. Here the CDR3 reads CASSFGQDPYNEQFF. The CDR3 coding sequence is TGTGCCAGCAGTTTCGGACAGGACCCCTACAATGAGCAGTTCTTC. The chain uses TRBV27 and TRBJ2-1, with 7 bases identical to TRBD1. The trim removed 3 bases at V and 2 bases at J, leaving 4 bases unmatched. The CDR3 is made up of 15 amino acids. CDR1 and CDR2 from the germline V gene are MNHEY and SMNVEV (reference sequence).

This clonotype was counted a few times. J is TRBJ2-1 and V is TRBV6-5; the D call may be TRBD1 or TRBD2 (5 bases each). This CDR3 spans 13 amino acids. Trimming stripped 2 bases from V and 8 bases from J, with 10 bases between. Germline CDR1 is MNHEY and CDR2 is SVGAGI. CDR3 bases: TGTGCCAGCAGTTACGGGGGTGGCGATGAGCAGTTCTTC. It translates to CASSYGGGDEQFF.